What follows are 31 T cell receptor beta chains derived from one specimen sequenced in a study of cytomegalovirus exposure and HLA in healthy donors. PCR employed 60 Vbeta and 13 Jbeta primers. The assay was immunoSEQ multiplex PCR, and TCRdb's table has in-frame clones only and misses some. The sample contains about 140,000 clones, roughly 76% of which appear only once. Specimen: PBMCs. These receptors originate from a female donor in good health and CMV-seronegative.

The gene calls are TRBV18 and TRBJ1-4; 7 nucleotides agree with TRBD1. This CDR3 comprises 14 residues. Trimming removed 4 bases from V and 4 bases from J; junction bases left unmatched: 3. Germline CDR1 KGHSH, CDR2 LQKENI. The CDR3 DNA follows: TGTGCCAGCTCACGGGACAGATTTAATGAAAAACTGTTTTTT. Protein: CASSRDRFNEKLFF. The full variable domain, completed using reference TRBV18 and TRBJ1-4, is NAGVMQNPRHLVRRRGQEARLRCSPMKGHSHVYWYRQLPEEGLKFMVYLQKENIIDESGMPKERFSAEFPKEGPSILRIQQVVRGDSAAYFCASSRDRFNEKLFFGSGTQLSVL.

CDR3 loop: CATSRERTELGEQYF. The CDR3 DNA reads as TGTGCCACCAGCAGAGAGAGGACAGAGCTTGGCGAGCAGTACTTC. The chain joins TRBV15 to TRBJ2-7; tentatively, D is TRBD1 (6 bases). The CDR3 runs 15 residues. Looked up from germline, CDR1 is LNHNV and CDR2 is YYDKDF (reference sequence). V lost 0 bases, J lost 6 bases, and 15 bases lay in between.

The gene calls are TRBV6-5 and TRBJ1-2, with D unresolved. Trimming took 5 bases from V and 3 from J, leaving 13 bases between them. Germline assignment: CDR1 MNHEY and CDR2 SVGAGI. This CDR3 is built from 14 residues. As DNA, the CDR3 is TGTGCCAGCAGTGACCCGGGGTCCTACTATGGCTACACCTTC. This gives the protein CASSDPGSYYGYTF.

The gene calls are TRBV6-1 and TRBJ1-3; a weak D match, TRBD1 (5 bases). V lost 5 bases, J lost 3 bases, and 11 bases lay in between. Germline values: CDR1 MNHNS, CDR2 SASEGT. There are 14 residues in the CDR3. The CDR3 DNA reads TGTGCCAGCAGTAAATCGGGGGTTGGAAACACCATATATTTT. Translation: CASSKSGVGNTIYF.

The V and J genes are TRBV5-1 and TRBJ1-2; TRBD1 aligns across 10 bases. With 4 bases clipped from V and 6 bases from J, the junction kept 6 bases outside the gene matches. Germline V gene lookup returns CDR1 SGHRS and CDR2 YFSETQ. CDR3 length: 14 amino acids. The CDR3 spells CASSLDRGGNGYTF. For the CDR3, the DNA is TGCGCCAGCAGCCTGGACAGGGGGGGTAATGGCTACACCTTC.

This clone appeared a few times. The chain carries TRBV6-1 and TRBJ1-1; D perhaps matches TRBD1 (6 bases). V was clipped by 2 bases and J by 10 bases, with 20 bases between them. CDR3 length: 15 amino acids. Germline CDR1 reads MNHNS; CDR2 reads SASEGT. The CDR3 spells CASSESTGYISTAFF. The DNA of the CDR3 is TGTGCCAGCAGTGAATCTACAGGGTACATCTCAACAGCTTTCTTT.

This chain joins TRBV7-2 and TRBJ1-4, with D perhaps matching TRBD1 (5 bases). The germline gives CDR1 SGHTA, CDR2 FQGNSA. V lost 5 bases to trimming and J lost 8 bases, with 15 bases between them. There are 14 residues in the CDR3. CDR3 coding DNA: TGTGCCAGCAGCGTTCAGGGAGGATACGAAAAACTGTTTTTT. Translating gives CASSVQGGYEKLFF.

The J gene is TRBJ1-4, the V gene TRBV2, with TRBD1 matching over 9 bases. Germline CDR1 reads SNHLY; CDR2 reads FYNNEI. The CDR3 contains 16 residues. V trimming: 6 bases; J trimming: 7 bases; junction bases outside the gene matches: 12. The CDR3 loop reads CASSEPSLDRGEKLFF. The CDR3 DNA sequence: TGTGCCAGCAGCGAACCTTCCCTGGACAGGGGTGAAAAACTGTTTTTT.

This clone was counted once. This chain links TRBV19 with TRBJ1-4; D is perhaps TRBD1 (5 bases). CDR1 LNHDA and CDR2 SQIVND come from the germline V gene (reference sequence). The CDR3 is made up of 14 amino acids. Trimming shortened V by 6 bases and J by 4 bases, and 12 bases separated the two germline ends. CDR3 bases: TGTGCCAGTAGCTGGGGACTAGGTAATGAAAAACTGTTTTTT. Translated: CASSWGLGNEKLFF.

CDR3 amino acids: CASSEASGNSNEQFF. CDR3 in DNA: TGTGCCAGCAGTGAAGCGAGCGGGAACTCCAATGAGCAGTTCTTC. The chain employs TRBV6-1 and TRBJ2-1; 7 nucleotides align to TRBD2. The length of the CDR3 is 15 residues. With V trimmed by 0 bases and J by 6 bases, 5 bases remained unmatched. Per germline, CDR1 MNHNS and CDR2 SASEGT.

This chain links TRBV6-5 with TRBJ1-5, with D unclear. Trimming left V 5 bases short and J 9 bases short, with 17 bases between. The CDR3 has 14 residues. The germline V gene encodes CDR1 MNHEY and CDR2 SVGAGI. The CDR3 sequence: CASSARTAEGPQHF. CDR3 DNA: TGTGCCAGCAGTGCTCGCACGGCCGAGGGGCCCCAGCATTTT.

The chain links TRBV6-5 to TRBJ1-5, with D uncertain. The V end lost 3 bases, the J end lost 4 bases, and 13 bases lay between the germline ends. This CDR3 region has 15 residues. Germline loops: CDR1 MNHEY, CDR2 SVGAGI. The CDR3 spells CASSYSGTGNQPQHF. DNA for the CDR3: TGTGCCAGCAGTTATTCGGGTACTGGAAATCAGCCCCAGCATTTT.

This sequence joins TRBV1 and TRBJ1-2; the table's D call TRBD1 went unverified against the DNA. TRBV1 is flagged as a pseudogene. The CDR3 totals 15 residues. The CDR3 DNA follows: TGCACCAGCAGCCATGGGAAGGGGGTGGGAAATGGCTACACCTTC. It specifies CTSSHGKGVGNGYTF.

V and J are TRBV6-1 and TRBJ1-4, with TRBD1 matching over 9 bases. Germline V gene lookup returns CDR1 MNHNS and CDR2 SASEGT. CDR3 length: 16 residues. J gave up 7 bases and V 4 bases, and 10 bases lay outside the gene matches. The CDR3 reads CASSGRTGVMGEKLFF. CDR3 nucleotides: TGTGCCAGCAGTGGGAGGACAGGGGTGATGGGTGAAAAACTGTTTTTT.

The rearrangement links TRBV6-1 to TRBJ1-2, with D possibly matching TRBD1 (6 bases). Looked up from germline, CDR1 is MNHNS and CDR2 is SASEGT. Trimming shortened V by 4 bases and J by 3 bases, and 9 bases separated the two germline ends. This CDR3 contains 13 residues. The CDR3 DNA follows: TGTGCCAGCAGTGGACAGGAATACTATGGCTACACCTTC. It translates to CASSGQEYYGYTF.

Concerning this clone itself: A junction boundary mismatches the germline segment, possibly from a read error. Other nucleotide sequences from this sample produce the same CDR3. This rearrangement joins TRBV6-1 to TRBJ1-1, with 9 bases matching TRBD1. CDR3 length: 14 residues. The germline gives CDR1 MNHNS, CDR2 SASEGT. CDR3 protein: CASRHRGRDTEAFF. In DNA form, the CDR3 reads TGTGCCAGCAGACACAGGGGGCGGGACACCGAAGCTTTCTTT.

This clone was observed a few times. The chain couples TRBV6-6 to TRBJ1-3, with 7 bases fitting TRBD1. The CDR3 sequence is 14 residues long. V shed 8 bases and J 2 bases; nucleotides not matched to a gene: 6. In germline, CDR1 is MNHNY, CDR2 SVGAGI (reference sequence). The CDR3 coding sequence is TGTGCCAGCCGTACAGGGGAGACTGGAAACACCATATATTTT. This sequence encodes CASRTGETGNTIYF.

This clone was detected once. This chain uses TRBV6-1 with TRBJ1-2; TRBD1 matches at 12 bases. The V and J ends lost 3 bases and 2 bases, in that order; junction bases with no gene match: 4. The germline V gene encodes CDR1 MNHNS and CDR2 SASEGT. The length of the CDR3 is 16 residues. CDR3 sequence (DNA): TGTGCCAGCAGTGAGGGACAGGGGGCGACCAACTATGGCTACACCTTC. This gives the protein CASSEGQGATNYGYTF.

V and J are TRBV2 and TRBJ1-1; D is perhaps TRBD1 (6 bases). Between the trimmed V and J ends, which lost 6 bases and 11 bases, there was a span of 19 bases. Germline V gene data show CDR1 as SNHLY and CDR2 as FYNNEI. CDR3 length equals 13 residues. DNA of the CDR3: TGTGCCAGCAGCCATGGACAGACCGGTAGGGCTTTCTTT. Translated: CASSHGQTGRAFF.

This clone showed up just a few times. The CDR3 nucleotides are TGTGCCAGCAGAAAGACACTCGGCACAGATACGCAGTATTTT. Amino acids: CASRKTLGTDTQYF. J is TRBJ2-3 and V is TRBV6-5; D unclear. There are 14 residues in the CDR3. V was cut by 6 bases and J by 1 base, with 11 bases left in between. The germline V gene has CDR1 MNHEY and CDR2 SVGAGI.

DNA for the CDR3: TGCGCCAGCAGCCAAGGGGACAGGCCACGGTGGGAGCAGTACTTC. Translation gives CASSQGDRPRWEQYF. The V gene is TRBV4-1, the J gene TRBJ2-7, with 8 bases that match TRBD1. Losses at the gene ends were 1 base for V and 7 bases for J; bases not matched to a gene: 9. This CDR3 is built from 15 residues. The germline V gene has CDR1 MGHRA and CDR2 YSYEKL.

A few counts support this clone. The DNA for the CDR3 is TGTGCCAGCAGCACGGGACAGGGGAATGAAAAACTGTTTTTT. Its translation is CASSTGQGNEKLFF. This rearrangement joins TRBV7-6 to TRBJ1-4, with 10 bases aligning to TRBD1. This CDR3 has 14 residues. CDR1 is SGHVS and CDR2 is FNYEAQ in the germline V gene. J lost 5 bases, V lost 5 bases, and 2 bases had no gene match.

There are a few counts of this clone. The chain combines TRBV5-6 with TRBJ2-4; TRBD1 matches at 9 bases. The J segment lost 2 bases and the V segment lost 4 bases, leaving 7 bases of the junction unmatched. The length of the CDR3 is 16 residues. Germline V CDR1 and CDR2: SGHDT, YYEEEE. As DNA, the CDR3 is TGTGCCAGCAGCCTGGACAGGGGTTTGTCCAAAAACATTCAGTACTTC. Protein: CASSLDRGLSKNIQYF. Variable domain in full (rest from reference TRBV5-6 and TRBJ2-4): DAGVTQSPTHLIKTRGQQVTLRCSPKSGHDTVSWYQQALGQGPQFIFQYYEEEERQRGNFPDRFSGHQFPNYSSELNVNALLLGDSALYLCASSLDRGLSKNIQYFGAGTRLSVL.

The sample holds a few counts of this clone. The rearrangement uses TRBV7-3 and TRBJ2-2, with D tentatively TRBD2 (5 bases). CDR3 length equals 13 residues. The V and J ends lost 2 bases and 9 bases respectively, with 10 bases between them. CDR1 and CDR2 from the germline V gene are SGHTA and FQGTGA. In DNA form, the CDR3 reads TGTGCCAGCAGCTTAGGCGCTAGCCGGGAGCTGTTTTTT. It translates to CASSLGASRELFF. The whole variable domain, remainder taken from reference TRBV7-3 and TRBJ2-2, is GAGVSQTPSNKVTEKGKYVELRCDPISGHTALYWYRQSLGQGPEFLIYFQGTGAADDSGLPNDRFFAVRPEGSVSTLKIQRTERGDSAVYLCASSLGASRELFFGEGSRLTVL.

The chain combines TRBV2 with TRBJ1-2; no reliable D call. The CDR3 runs 14 residues. Germline CDR1 reads SNHLY; CDR2 reads FYNNEI. Deletions cut 1 base from V and 2 bases from J, with 8 bases between. CDR3 protein: CASSEVPGNYGYTF. CDR3 in DNA: TGTGCCAGCAGTGAAGTTCCGGGGAACTATGGCTACACCTTC.

CDR3 region: CASSQEAGTSGTYEQFF. CDR3 nucleotides: TGTGCCAGCAGTCAAGAGGCCGGGACTAGCGGGACATATGAGCAGTTCTTC. V usage is TRBV27 and J usage is TRBJ2-1; 13 bases match TRBD2. Germline-derived CDR1 and CDR2 are MNHEY and SMNVEV (reference sequence). V shed 5 bases and J 8 bases; nucleotides not matched to a gene: 12. The CDR3 length is 17 residues.

This clone was counted a single time. The chain joins TRBV19 to TRBJ1-5; 8 bases agree with TRBD1. With 8 bases clipped from V and 2 bases from J, the junction kept 5 bases outside the gene matches. CDR1 is LNHDA and CDR2 is SQIVND in the germline V gene (reference sequence). The CDR3 has 14 residues. DNA of the CDR3: TGTGCCAGTCAGCAGGGGGCGGGCAATCAGCCCCAGCATTTT. It translates to CASQQGAGNQPQHF.

The chain is built from TRBV6-6 and TRBJ1-5; D is ambiguous. Germline CDR1 and CDR2: MNHNY and SVGAGI (reference sequence). Trimming pared 6 bases from V and 0 bases from J, leaving 12 bases between. This CDR3 contains 15 residues. The CDR3 here is CASRPPGVSNQPQHF. The CDR3 DNA reads as TGTGCCAGCAGACCCCCGGGAGTTAGCAATCAGCCCCAGCATTTT.

The V gene is TRBV6-1, the J gene TRBJ2-7; D uncertain. The CDR3 is 14 amino acids. Germline CDR1 is MNHNS and CDR2 is SASEGT. V lost 7 bases and J lost 2, with 15 bases in between. CDR3 sequence: CASTGSHPPYEQYF. In DNA, the CDR3 is TGTGCCAGCACGGGTTCCCATCCCCCCTACGAGCAGTACTTC.

The chain recombines TRBV7-8 with TRBJ1-2; TRBD1 agrees at 8 bases. This CDR3 is built from 14 residues. In germline, CDR1 is SGHVS, CDR2 FQNEAQ. J gave up 6 bases and V 4 bases, and 7 bases lay outside the gene matches. CDR3 residues: CASSSPDRVHGYTF. The DNA of the CDR3 is TGTGCCAGCAGCTCTCCGGACAGGGTCCATGGCTACACCTTC.

The CDR3 DNA follows: TGTGCCAGCAGGGAAAGAGGTGCAACAACCTATGGCTACACCTTC. It codes for CASRERGATTYGYTF. The chain couples TRBV2 to TRBJ1-2; no clear D gene. There are 15 residues in the CDR3. Germline V gene sequence: CDR1 SNHLY, CDR2 FYNNEI. Trimming took 6 bases from V and 4 from J, leaving 18 bases between them.